The text below deals with one TCR beta chain. No antigen is known for it. The source of the sample is a study of T cell responses to AZD1222 COVID-19 vaccine. Overall study results and limits: In all cases, repertoires were sampled only after the peak T cell response. Clonal diversity may have been underestimated, and the donors were mostly white British, with more females than males. Researchers report vaccine-associated CD4 TCRs spanning spike, with dominance at 160-218 and 743-854.

Method: immunoSEQ multiplex PCR; TCRdb's copy keeps in-frame clones and lacks some. Among about 180,000 clones listed, 85% to 95% were seen once. The CDR3 runs 15 residues. The V and J ends lost 7 bases and 5 bases respectively, with 19 bases between them. In germline, CDR1 is SGHTA, CDR2 FQGNSA. The specimen comprised peripheral blood, sampled 28 days after the second AZD1222 dose. The sequence was obtained from an adult who received the AZD1222 COVID-19 vaccine. This chain links TRBV7-2 with TRBJ2-3; D is possibly TRBD1 or TRBD2 (5 bases each). CDR3 nucleotide sequence: TGTGCCAGCACAGGTGGGACGACCCTAAGAGATACGCAGTATTTT. This encodes CASTGGTTLRDTQYF.